This TCR beta chain was documented in a study of T cell responses to AZD1222 COVID-19 vaccine. General observations from the study: Spike was spanned by vaccine-associated CD4 TCRs, with dominance at 160-218 and 743-854. Repertoires in all cases were sampled only once the peak T cell response had passed. Among the donors, most were white British and more were female, and clonal diversity was possibly underestimated.

A remark on this clone: Its matching antigen is unknown.

The protocol was immunoSEQ multiplex PCR, while the TCRdb copy is restricted to in-frame clones and leaves out a portion. The sample holds over 120,000 clones; 80% to 95% are singletons and the top ten take about 3.8%. Germline V gene sequence: CDR1 SGHRS, CDR2 YFSETQ. The CDR3 covers 13 residues. Deletions cut 1 base from V and 7 bases from J, with 9 bases between. V and J are TRBV5-1 and TRBJ2-1; possibly TRBD1 or TRBD2 for D (5 bases each). This sequence was found in an adult in good health. The starting material was peripheral blood, obtained on day 0 of AZD1222 vaccination. The CDR3 here is CASSLIEGNEQFF. In DNA, the CDR3 is TGCGCCAGCAGCTTGATAGAGGGGAATGAGCAGTTCTTC.